What follows are 6 T cell receptor beta chains derived from one specimen sequenced in a study of T cell responses to AZD1222 COVID-19 vaccine. The protocol was immunoSEQ multiplex PCR, while the TCRdb copy is restricted to in-frame clones and leaves out a portion. The data hold 90,000 to 150,000 clones, with about 86% observed a single time. This sample comprised peripheral blood, obtained 28 days after the second AZD1222 dose. Every receptor here comes from an adult who received the AZD1222 COVID-19 vaccine.

V usage is TRBV27 and J usage is TRBJ1-6; possibly TRBD1 for D (5 bases). The CDR3 contains 14 residues. Germline V gives CDR1 MNHEY, CDR2 SMNVEV (reference sequence). V was clipped by 10 bases and J by 6 bases, with 16 bases between them. For the CDR3, the DNA is TGTGCCATCGCCAGGGAGGGCCTTAATTCACCCCTCCACTTT. Translation gives CAIAREGLNSPLHF.

This clone was seen a single time. The V call is TRBV24-1, the J call TRBJ2-2; 12 bases agree with TRBD2. Germline loops: CDR1 KGHDR, CDR2 SFDVKD. The CDR3 consists of 17 residues. V shed 4 bases and J 6 bases; nucleotides not matched to a gene: 8. CDR3 in DNA: TGTGCCACCAGTGACCCAGGACTAGCGGGAATGGCCGGGGAGCTGTTTTTT. Encoded protein: CATSDPGLAGMAGELFF.

This sequence joins TRBV3-1 (or the pseudogene TRBV3-2) and TRBJ2-7; perhaps TRBD1 as D (6 bases). The germline V gene has CDR1 LGHDT and CDR2 YNNKEL (reference sequence). CDR3 length: 15 residues. Trimming stripped 4 bases from V and 3 bases from J, with 16 bases between. DNA for the CDR3: TGTGCCAGCAGCCGCCCCAGCTGGGGGCTCTACGAGCAGTACTTC. Amino acid sequence: CASSRPSWGLYEQYF.

A single count supports this clone. The rearrangement uses TRBV7-2 and TRBJ2-1; 8 bases are shared with TRBD1. V gave up 5 bases and J gave up 0 bases; unmatched junction bases: 3. The CDR3 runs 15 residues. The V gene's germline CDR1 is SGHTA and CDR2 FQGNSA. The CDR3 coding sequence is TGTGCCAGCAGCCCAGACAGGGGCTCCTACAATGAGCAGTTCTTC. It codes for CASSPDRGSYNEQFF.

This chain's CDR3 is CSASRRTGGWVNTEAFF. In DNA, the CDR3 is TGCAGTGCTAGTCGTCGAACAGGGGGCTGGGTGAACACTGAAGCTTTCTTT. This chain links TRBV20-1 with TRBJ1-1, with 9 nucleotides matching TRBD1. Germline assignment: CDR1 DFQATT and CDR2 SNEGSKA (reference sequence). Losses at the gene ends were 3 bases for V and 0 bases for J; bases not matched to a gene: 11. The CDR3 has 17 amino acids.

The chain combines TRBV5-1 with TRBJ1-1; D may be TRBD1 (6 bases). CDR3 length equals 14 residues. Germline CDR1 and CDR2: SGHRS and YFSETQ. V lost 4 bases and J 5 bases, leaving 15 bases between the germline ends. The CDR3, as DNA: TGCGCCAGCAGCCTTGGGGGGCGAGGGACTGAAGCTTTCTTT. Amino acids: CASSLGGRGTEAFF. Variable domain in full (rest from reference TRBV5-1 and TRBJ1-1): KAGVTQTPRYLIKTRGQQVTLSCSPISGHRSVSWYQQTPGQGLQFLFEYFSETQRNKGNFPGRFSGRQFSNSRSEMNVSTLELGDSALYLCASSLGGRGTEAFFGQGTRLTVV.